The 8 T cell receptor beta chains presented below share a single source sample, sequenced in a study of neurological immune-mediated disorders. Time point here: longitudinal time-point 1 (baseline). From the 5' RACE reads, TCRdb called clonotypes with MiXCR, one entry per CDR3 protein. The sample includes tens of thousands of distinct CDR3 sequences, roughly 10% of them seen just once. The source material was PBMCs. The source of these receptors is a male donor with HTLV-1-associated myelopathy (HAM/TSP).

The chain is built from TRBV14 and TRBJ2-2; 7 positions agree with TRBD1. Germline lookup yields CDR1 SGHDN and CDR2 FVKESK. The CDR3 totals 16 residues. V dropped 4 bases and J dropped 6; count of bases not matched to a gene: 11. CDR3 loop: CASSPRTGLAPGELFF. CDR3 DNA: TGTGCCAGCAGCCCTCGGACAGGCTTAGCACCCGGGGAGCTGTTTTTT.

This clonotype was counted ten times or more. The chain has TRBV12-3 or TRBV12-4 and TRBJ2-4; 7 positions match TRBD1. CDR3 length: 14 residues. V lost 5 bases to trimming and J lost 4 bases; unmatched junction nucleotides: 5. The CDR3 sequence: CASSDDRDKNIQYF. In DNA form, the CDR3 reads TGTGCCAGCAGTGACGACAGGGATAAAAACATTCAGTACTTC.

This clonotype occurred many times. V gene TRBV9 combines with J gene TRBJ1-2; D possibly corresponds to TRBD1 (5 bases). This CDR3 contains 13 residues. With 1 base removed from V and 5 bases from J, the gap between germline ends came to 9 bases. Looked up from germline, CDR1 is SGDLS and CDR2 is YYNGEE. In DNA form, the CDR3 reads TGTGCCAGCAGCGTACAGGGCAGTTATGGCTACACCTTC. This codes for CASSVQGSYGYTF.

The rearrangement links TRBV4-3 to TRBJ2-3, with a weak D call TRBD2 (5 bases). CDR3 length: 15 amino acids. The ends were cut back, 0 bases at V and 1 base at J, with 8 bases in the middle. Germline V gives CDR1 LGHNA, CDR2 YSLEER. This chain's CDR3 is CASSQEGLGTDTQYF. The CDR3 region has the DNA TGCGCCAGCAGCCAAGAAGGACTCGGCACAGATACGCAGTATTTT.

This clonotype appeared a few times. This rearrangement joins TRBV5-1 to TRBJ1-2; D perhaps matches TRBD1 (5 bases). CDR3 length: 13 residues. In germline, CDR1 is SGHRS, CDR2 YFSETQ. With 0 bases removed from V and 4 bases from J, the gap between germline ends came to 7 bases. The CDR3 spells CASSLGQPYGYTF. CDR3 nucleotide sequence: TGCGCCAGCAGCTTGGGACAGCCCTATGGCTACACCTTC.

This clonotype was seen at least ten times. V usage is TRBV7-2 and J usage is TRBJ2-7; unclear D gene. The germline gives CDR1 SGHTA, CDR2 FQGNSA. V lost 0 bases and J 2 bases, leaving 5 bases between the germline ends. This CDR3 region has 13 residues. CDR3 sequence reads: CASSLAPAYEQYF. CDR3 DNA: TGTGCCAGCAGCTTAGCCCCCGCCTACGAGCAGTACTTC.

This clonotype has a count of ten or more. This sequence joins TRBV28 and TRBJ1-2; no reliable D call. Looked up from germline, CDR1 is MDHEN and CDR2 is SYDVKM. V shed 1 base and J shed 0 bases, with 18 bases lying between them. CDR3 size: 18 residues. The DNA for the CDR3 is TGTGCCAGCAGTTTATCAGGCCCCGGAAGCGGACCTAACTATGGCTACACCTTC. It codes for CASSLSGPGSGPNYGYTF.

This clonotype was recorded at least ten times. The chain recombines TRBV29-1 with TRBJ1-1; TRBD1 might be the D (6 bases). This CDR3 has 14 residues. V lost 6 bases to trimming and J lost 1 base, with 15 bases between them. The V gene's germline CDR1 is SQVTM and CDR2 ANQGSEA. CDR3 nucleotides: TGCAGCGTCCTACAGGGTCTGGCGAACACTGAAGCTTTCTTT. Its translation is CSVLQGLANTEAFF.